This T cell receptor (beta chain) was retrieved from a study of T-cell memory formation after mild COVID-19. TCRdb used MiXCR to reprocess the 5' RACE reads, holding one entry per CDR3 protein. The sample holds roughly 43,000 distinct CDR3 sequences, less than 9.5% seen once. This clonotype was observed a handful of times. J lost 0 bases, V lost 7 bases, and 15 bases had no gene match. The CDR3 is made up of 19 amino acids. The sequencing sample was made of PBMCs or a T cell subset sorted from them (not recorded which). The V call is TRBV12-3 or TRBV12-4, the J call TRBJ1-4; TRBD1 agrees at 9 bases. The TCR was taken from an adult woman who had mild COVID-19 (a few samples of this study predate the infection). Cell type and time point are not known. This chain's CDR3 is CASTLRDRVLGSTNEKLFF. For the CDR3, the DNA is TGTGCCAGCACCCTGCGGGACAGGGTGCTGGGGTCAACTAATGAAAAACTGTTTTTT.